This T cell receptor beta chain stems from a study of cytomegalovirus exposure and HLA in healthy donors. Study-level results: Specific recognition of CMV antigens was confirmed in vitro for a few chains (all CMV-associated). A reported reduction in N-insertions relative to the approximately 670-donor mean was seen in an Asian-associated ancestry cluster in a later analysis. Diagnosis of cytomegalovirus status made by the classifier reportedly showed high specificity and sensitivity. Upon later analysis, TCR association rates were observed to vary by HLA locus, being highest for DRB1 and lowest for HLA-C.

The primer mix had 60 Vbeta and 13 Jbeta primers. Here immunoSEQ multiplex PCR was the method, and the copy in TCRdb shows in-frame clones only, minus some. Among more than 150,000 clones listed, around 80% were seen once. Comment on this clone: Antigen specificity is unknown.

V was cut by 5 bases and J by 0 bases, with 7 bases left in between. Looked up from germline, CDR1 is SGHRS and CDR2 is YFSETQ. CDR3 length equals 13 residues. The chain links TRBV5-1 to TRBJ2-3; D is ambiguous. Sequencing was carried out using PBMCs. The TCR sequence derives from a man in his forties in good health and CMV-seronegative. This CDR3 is CASRVTSTDTQYF. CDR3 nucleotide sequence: TGCGCCAGCAGGGTCACTAGCACAGATACGCAGTATTTT.